This T cell receptor beta chain was identified in a study of cytomegalovirus exposure and HLA in healthy donors. Study-level findings and limits: Cytomegalovirus association was listed for about 160 TCR beta chains.

Researchers ran the PCR with 60 Vbeta and 13 Jbeta primers. The method was immunoSEQ multiplex PCR; TCRdb's version includes in-frame clones alone and lacks a portion of them. Among 150,000 or so clones listed, about four fifths were seen once. CDR1 is SGDLS, CDR2 YYNGEE, per germline. V was clipped by 7 bases and J by 6 bases; unmatched bases: 17. The CDR3 runs 16 residues. This clone has only a few counts. The target antigen is unknown. The V gene is TRBV9, the J gene TRBJ2-7; 9 nucleotides match TRBD2. The specimen sequenced was PBMCs. The clonotype was recovered from a woman between 45 and 60 years old in good health and CMV-seropositive. The CDR3 protein is CASSSGTPMSNPEQYF. The CDR3 DNA reads TGTGCCAGCTCTAGCGGGACCCCAATGAGTAACCCCGAGCAGTACTTC.